This section outlines one TCR beta chain sequence together with its context. V was clipped by 1 base and J by 2 bases; unmatched bases: 10. CDR1 SGHAT and CDR2 FQNNGV come from the germline V gene. This CDR3 region has 18 residues. These data belong to a study of blood T cell dynamics during melanoma immunotherapy. In the study overall: Patients with metastatic melanoma got pembrolizumab or nivolumab-ipilimumab as first-line care.

Noted time point: week 3, after first cycle of checkpoint inhibitor. No patient had earlier systemic cancer treatment, concurrent immunosuppressants, or another active cancer. A fixed DNA input of around 0.35 ug was used per bulk PBMC sample. Using immunoSEQ multiplex PCR, the repertoire was profiled, and TCRdb retains in-frame clones only, with some absent. The sample has 25,000 to 35,000 clones, around 80% seen once. The V gene is TRBV11-2, the J gene TRBJ2-3; 9 bases align to TRBD2. The source of this sequence is a human donor with melanoma. The source material was blood, sampled from a patient treated with checkpoint blockade. CDR3 sequence reads: CASSLGLSASGITDTQYF. DNA for the CDR3: TGTGCCAGCAGCTTAGGACTTTCCGCTAGCGGGATCACAGATACGCAGTATTTT.